This T cell receptor beta chain was observed in a study of response to subunit inactivated influenza vaccine. The germline V gene has CDR1 SGHVS and CDR2 FNYEAQ. The CDR3 contains 14 residues. Between the trimmed V and J ends, which lost 0 bases and 7 bases, there was a span of 10 bases. A few counts support this clonotype. TCRdb processed the RT-PCR reads anew with MiXCR; each CDR3 protein has one entry. The sample has around 200,000 distinct CDR3 sequences; 12% are singletons. This same sample was also taken into another study, of T cells expressing NK-cell markers. That paper adds: Production of TCR beta cDNA relied on 5'RACE template switching with UMIs. Sorting in several experiments was restricted by an anti-gamma-delta TCR antibody to alpha-beta TCR T cells. Several donors likewise had their CD3+CD56-NKG2C+ fraction led by these clonotypes.

This clonotype originated in a man aged 45-60 years who received an inactivated influenza vaccine. The chain links TRBV7-6 to TRBJ2-1; the D gene is possibly TRBD1 (6 bases). The sequences come from CD8+ T cells sorted from PBMCs, collected 11 to 12 days after vaccination. CDR3 nucleotides: TGTGCCAGCAGCTTAGCTGTGGGGACAAATGAGCAGTTCTTC. Amino acids: CASSLAVGTNEQFF.